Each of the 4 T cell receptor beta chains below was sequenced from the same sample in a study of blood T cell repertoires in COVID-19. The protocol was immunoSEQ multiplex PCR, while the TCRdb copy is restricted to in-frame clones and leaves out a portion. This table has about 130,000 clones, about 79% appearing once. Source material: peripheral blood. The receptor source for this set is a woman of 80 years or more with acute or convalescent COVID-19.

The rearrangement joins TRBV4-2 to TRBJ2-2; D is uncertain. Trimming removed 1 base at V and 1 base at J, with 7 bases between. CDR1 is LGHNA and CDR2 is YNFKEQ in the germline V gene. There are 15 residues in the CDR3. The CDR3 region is CASSQGNRNTGELFF. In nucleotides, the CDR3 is TGTGCCAGCAGCCAAGGCAACAGGAACACCGGGGAGCTGTTTTTT.

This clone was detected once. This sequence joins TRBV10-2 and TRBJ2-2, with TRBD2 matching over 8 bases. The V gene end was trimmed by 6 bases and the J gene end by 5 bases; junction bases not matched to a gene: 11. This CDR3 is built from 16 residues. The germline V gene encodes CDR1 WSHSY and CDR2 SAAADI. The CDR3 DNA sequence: TGCGCCAGCAGACCTGGGACTAGTGTTATGACCGGGGAGCTGTTTTTT. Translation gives CASRPGTSVMTGELFF.

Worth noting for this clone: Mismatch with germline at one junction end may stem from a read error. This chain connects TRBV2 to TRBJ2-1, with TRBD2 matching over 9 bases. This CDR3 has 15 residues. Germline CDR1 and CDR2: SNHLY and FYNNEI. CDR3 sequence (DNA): TGTGCCAGCAGTGAAGATAGCGGGGGCTACATTGAGCAGTTCTTC. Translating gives CASSEDSGGYIEQFF.

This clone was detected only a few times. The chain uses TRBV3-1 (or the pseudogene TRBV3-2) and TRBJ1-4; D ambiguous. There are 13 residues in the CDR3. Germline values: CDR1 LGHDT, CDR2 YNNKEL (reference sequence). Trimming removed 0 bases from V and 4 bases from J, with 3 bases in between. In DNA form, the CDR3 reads TGTGCCAGCAGCCAAGATCTTAATGAAAAACTGTTTTTT. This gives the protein CASSQDLNEKLFF.